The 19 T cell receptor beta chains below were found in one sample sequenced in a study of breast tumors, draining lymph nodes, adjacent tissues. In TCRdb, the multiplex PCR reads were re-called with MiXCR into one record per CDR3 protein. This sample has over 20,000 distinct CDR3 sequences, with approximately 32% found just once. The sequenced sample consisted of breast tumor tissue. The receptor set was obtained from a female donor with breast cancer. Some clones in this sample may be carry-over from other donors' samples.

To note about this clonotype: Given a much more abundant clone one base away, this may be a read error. DNA for the CDR3: TGCGCCAGCAGGGGGGGTGAGCAGCTCTTC. It codes for CASRGGEQLF. This chain uses TRBV10-1 with TRBJ2-1, with a weak D call TRBD2 (6 bases). This CDR3 is built from 10 residues. The germline V gene has CDR1 WNHNN and CDR2 SYGVQD (reference sequence).

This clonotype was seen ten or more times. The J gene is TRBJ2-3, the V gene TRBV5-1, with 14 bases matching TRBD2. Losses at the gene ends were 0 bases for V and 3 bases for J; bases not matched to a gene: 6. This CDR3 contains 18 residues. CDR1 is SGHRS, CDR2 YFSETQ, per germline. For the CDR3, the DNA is TGCGCCAGCAGCTTGGCGGGGACTAGCGGGAGTAGAACAGATACGCAGTATTTT. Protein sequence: CASSLAGTSGSRTDTQYF.

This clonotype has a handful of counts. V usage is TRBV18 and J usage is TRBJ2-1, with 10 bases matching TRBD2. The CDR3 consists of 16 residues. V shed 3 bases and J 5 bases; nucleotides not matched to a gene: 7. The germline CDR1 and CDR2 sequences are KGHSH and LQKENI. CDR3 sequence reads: CASSPTLAGGNNEQFF. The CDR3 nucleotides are TGTGCCAGCTCACCGACCTTAGCGGGGGGAAACAATGAGCAGTTCTTC.

The DNA for the CDR3 is TGTGCCAGCAGCCTCCGAGAGCTAGCGCTCGGTTACGAGCAGTACTTC. It specifies CASSLRELALGYEQYF. This sequence joins TRBV7-2 and TRBJ2-7, with D possibly being TRBD2 (6 bases). The germline CDR1 and CDR2 sequences are SGHTA and FQGNSA. The V and J ends lost 5 bases and 4 bases respectively, with 21 bases between them. This CDR3 is built from 16 residues.

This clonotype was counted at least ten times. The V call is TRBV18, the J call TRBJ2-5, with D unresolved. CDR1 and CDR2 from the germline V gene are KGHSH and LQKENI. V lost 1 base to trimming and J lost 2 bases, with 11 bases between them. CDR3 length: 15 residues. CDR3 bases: TGTGCCAGCTCACCACGGGTTTCCCGGCAAGAGACCCAGTACTTC. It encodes CASSPRVSRQETQYF.

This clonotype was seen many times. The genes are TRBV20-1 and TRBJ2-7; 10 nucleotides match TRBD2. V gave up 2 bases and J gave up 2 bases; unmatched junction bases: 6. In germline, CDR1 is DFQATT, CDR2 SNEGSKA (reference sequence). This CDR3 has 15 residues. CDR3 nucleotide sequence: TGCAGTGCTAGAATGTCTAGCGGGAGCCCCTACGAGCAGTACTTC. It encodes CSARMSSGSPYEQYF.

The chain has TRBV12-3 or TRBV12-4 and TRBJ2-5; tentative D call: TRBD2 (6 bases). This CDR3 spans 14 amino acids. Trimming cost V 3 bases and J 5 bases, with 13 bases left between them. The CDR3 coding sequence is TGTGCCAGCAGTTTGGCGGGATTCTTCGAGACCCAGTACTTC. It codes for CASSLAGFFETQYF.

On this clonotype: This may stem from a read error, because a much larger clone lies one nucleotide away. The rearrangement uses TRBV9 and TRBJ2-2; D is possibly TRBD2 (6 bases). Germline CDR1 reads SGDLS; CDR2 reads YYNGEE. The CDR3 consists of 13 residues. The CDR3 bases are TGTGCCAGCACCCCCGCGGGGTCCGGGGAGCCGTTTTTT. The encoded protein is CASTPAGSGEPFF.

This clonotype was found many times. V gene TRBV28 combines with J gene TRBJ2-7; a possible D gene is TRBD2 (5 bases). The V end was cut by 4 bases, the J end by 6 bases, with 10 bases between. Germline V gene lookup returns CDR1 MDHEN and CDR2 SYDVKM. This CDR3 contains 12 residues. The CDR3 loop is CASSSSSGEQYF. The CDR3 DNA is TGTGCCAGCAGTTCCTCCAGCGGCGAGCAGTACTTC.

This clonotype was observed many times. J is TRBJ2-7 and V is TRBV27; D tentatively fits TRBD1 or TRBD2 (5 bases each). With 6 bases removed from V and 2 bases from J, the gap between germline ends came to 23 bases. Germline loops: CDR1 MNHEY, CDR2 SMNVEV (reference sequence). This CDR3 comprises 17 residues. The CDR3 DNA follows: TGTGCCAGCAGCCCCCTTATCTTACCGGGACGGCCCTACGAGCAGTACTTC. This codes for CASSPLILPGRPYEQYF.

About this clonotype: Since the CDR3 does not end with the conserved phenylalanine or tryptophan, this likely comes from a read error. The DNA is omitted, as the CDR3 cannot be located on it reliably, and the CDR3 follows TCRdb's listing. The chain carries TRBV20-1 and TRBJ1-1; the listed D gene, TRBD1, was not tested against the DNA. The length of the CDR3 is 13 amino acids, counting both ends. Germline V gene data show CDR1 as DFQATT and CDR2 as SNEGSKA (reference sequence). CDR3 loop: CSARVGGGSTGQS.

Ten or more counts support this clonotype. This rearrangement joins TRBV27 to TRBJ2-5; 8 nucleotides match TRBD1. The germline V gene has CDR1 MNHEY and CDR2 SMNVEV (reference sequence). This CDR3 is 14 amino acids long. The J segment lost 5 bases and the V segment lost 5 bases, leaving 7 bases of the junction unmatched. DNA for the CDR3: TGTGCCAGCAGTCGACAGGGGTCGTTGGAGACCCAGTACTTC. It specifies CASSRQGSLETQYF.

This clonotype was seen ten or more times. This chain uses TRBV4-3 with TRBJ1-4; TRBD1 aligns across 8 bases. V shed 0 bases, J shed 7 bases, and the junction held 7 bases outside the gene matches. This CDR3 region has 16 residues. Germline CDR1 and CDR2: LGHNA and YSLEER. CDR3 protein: CASSQEVAGGFEKLFF. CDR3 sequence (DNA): TGCGCCAGCAGCCAAGAGGTTGCAGGGGGCTTTGAAAAACTGTTTTTT.

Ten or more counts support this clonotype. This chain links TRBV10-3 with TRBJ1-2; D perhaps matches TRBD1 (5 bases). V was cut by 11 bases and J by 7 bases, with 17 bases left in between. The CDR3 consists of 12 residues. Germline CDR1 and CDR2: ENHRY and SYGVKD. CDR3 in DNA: TGTGCCGTAGATCCGGGGGGAAGTGGCTACACCTTC. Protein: CAVDPGGSGYTF.

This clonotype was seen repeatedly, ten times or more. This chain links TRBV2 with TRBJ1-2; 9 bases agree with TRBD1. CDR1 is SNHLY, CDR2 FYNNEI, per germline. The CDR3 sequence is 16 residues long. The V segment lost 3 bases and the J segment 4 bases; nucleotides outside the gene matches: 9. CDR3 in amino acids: CASSDPRTGDRYGYTF. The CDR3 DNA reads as TGTGCCAGCAGTGACCCACGGACAGGGGACCGCTATGGCTACACCTTC.

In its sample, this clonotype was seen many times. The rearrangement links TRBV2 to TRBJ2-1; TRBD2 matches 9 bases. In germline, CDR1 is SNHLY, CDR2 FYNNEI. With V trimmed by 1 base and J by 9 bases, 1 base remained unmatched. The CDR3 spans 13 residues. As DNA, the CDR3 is TGTGCCAGCAGTGAAGTACTAGCGGGTGAGCAGTTCTTC. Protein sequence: CASSEVLAGEQFF.

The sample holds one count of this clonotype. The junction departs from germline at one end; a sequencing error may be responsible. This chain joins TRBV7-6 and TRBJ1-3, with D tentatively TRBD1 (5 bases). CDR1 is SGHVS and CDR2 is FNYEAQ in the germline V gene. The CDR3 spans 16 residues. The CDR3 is CASSADPGFSGNTIYF. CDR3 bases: TGTGCCAGCAGCGCAGACCCAGGGTTCTCTGGGAACACCATATATTTT.

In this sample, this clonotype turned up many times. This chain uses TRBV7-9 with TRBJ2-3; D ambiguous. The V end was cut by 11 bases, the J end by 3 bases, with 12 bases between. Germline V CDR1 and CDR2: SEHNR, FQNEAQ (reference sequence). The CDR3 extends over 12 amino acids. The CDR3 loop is CAGEVGTDTQYF. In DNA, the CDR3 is TGTGCCGGAGAAGTAGGTACAGATACGCAGTATTTT.

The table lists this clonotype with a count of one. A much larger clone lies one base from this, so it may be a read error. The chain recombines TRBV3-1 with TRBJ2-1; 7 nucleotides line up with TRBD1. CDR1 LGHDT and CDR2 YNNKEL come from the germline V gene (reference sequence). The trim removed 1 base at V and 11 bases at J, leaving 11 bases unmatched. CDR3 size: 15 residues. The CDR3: CASSQVRGRLNKQFF. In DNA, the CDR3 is TGTGCCAGCAGCCAAGTTAGGGGGCGGTTGAATAAGCAGTTCTTC.